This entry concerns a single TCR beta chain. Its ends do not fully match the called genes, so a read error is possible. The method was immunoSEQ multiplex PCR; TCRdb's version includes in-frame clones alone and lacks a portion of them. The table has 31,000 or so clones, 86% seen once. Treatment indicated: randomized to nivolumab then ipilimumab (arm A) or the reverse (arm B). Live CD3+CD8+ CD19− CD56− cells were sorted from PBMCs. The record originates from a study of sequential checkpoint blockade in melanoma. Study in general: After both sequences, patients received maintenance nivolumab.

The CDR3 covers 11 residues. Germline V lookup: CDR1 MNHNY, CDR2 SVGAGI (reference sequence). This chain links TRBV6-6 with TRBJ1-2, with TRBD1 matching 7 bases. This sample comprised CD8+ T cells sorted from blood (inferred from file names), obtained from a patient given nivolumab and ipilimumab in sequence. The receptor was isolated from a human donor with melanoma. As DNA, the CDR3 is TGTGCCAGCAGTTACGGGACAGCCATTAGATTC. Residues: CASSYGTAIRF.